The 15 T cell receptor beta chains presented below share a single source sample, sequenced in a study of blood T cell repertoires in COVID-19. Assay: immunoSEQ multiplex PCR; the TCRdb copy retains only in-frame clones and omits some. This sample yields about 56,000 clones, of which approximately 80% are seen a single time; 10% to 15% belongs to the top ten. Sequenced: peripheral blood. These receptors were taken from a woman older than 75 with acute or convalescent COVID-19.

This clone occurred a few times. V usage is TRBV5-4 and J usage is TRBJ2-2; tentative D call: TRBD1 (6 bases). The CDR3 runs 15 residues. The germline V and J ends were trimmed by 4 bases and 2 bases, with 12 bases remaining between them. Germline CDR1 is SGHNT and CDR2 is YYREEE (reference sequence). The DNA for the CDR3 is TGTGCCAGCAGCAACAGACAGGTTAACACCGGGGAGCTGTTTTTT. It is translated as CASSNRQVNTGELFF.

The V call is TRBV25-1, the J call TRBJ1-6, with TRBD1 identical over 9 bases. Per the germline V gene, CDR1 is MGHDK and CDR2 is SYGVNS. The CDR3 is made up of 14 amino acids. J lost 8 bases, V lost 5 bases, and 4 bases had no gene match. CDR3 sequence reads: CASSLTGGDSPLHF. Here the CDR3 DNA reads TGTGCCAGCAGTTTGACAGGGGGAGATTCACCCCTCCACTTT. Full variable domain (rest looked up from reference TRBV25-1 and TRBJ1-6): EADIYQTPRYLVIGTGKKITLECSQTMGHDKMYWYQQDPGMELHLIHYSYGVNSTEKGDLSSESTVSRIRTEHFPLTLESARPSHTSQYLCASSLTGGDSPLHFGNGTRLTVT.

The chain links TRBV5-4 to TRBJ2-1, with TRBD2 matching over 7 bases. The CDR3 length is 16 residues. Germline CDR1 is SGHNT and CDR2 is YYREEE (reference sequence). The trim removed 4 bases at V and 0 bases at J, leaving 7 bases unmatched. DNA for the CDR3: TGTGCCAGCAGCGTACGCGGGGGAAGCTCCTACAATGAGCAGTTCTTC. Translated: CASSVRGGSSYNEQFF.

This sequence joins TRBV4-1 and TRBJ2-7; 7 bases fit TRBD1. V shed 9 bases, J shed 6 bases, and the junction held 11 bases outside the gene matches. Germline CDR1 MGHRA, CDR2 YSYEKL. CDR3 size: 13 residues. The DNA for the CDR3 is TGCGCCAGTAGTAGGGGGCCAACTTCCGAGCAGTACTTC. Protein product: CASSRGPTSEQYF.

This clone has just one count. The CDR3 loop reads CASSEPGQGATDTQYF. The CDR3 nucleotides are TGTGCCAGCAGTGAACCGGGACAGGGGGCGACAGATACGCAGTATTTT. This chain links TRBV2 with TRBJ2-3; 12 bases agree with TRBD1. Unmatched junction bases numbered 3, after V lost 2 bases and J lost 3 bases. This CDR3 comprises 16 residues. CDR1 is SNHLY and CDR2 is FYNNEI in the germline V gene.

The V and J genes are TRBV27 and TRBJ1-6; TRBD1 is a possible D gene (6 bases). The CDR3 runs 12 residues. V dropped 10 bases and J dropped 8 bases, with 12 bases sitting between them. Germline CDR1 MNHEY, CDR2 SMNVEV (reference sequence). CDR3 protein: CATGDRYSPLHF. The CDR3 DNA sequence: TGTGCCACAGGGGACCGATATTCACCCCTCCACTTT.

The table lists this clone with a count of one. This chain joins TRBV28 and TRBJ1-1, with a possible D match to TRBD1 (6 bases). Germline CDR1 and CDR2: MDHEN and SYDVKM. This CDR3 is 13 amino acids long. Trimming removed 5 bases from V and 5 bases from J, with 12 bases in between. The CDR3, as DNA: TGTGCCAGCAGTCTACAGGGCAGGACTGAAGCTTTCTTT. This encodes CASSLQGRTEAFF.

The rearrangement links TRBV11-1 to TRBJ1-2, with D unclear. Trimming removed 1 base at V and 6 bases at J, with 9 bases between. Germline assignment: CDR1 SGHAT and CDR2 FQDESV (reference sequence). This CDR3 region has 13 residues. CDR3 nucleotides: TGTGCCAGCAGCTTAGTTCCCGAGAATGGCTACACCTTC. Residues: CASSLVPENGYTF.

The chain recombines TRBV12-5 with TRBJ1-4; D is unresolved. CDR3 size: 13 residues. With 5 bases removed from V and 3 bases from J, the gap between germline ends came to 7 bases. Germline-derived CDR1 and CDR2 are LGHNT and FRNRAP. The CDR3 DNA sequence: TGTGCTAGTGGTCTGGCAGCTAATGAAAAACTGTTTTTT. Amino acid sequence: CASGLAANEKLFF.

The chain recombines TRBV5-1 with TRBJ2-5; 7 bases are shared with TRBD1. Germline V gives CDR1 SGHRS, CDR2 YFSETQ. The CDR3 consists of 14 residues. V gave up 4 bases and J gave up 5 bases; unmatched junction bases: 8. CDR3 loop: CASSIGTVPETQYF. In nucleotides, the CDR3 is TGCGCCAGCAGCATTGGGACAGTCCCGGAGACCCAGTACTTC.

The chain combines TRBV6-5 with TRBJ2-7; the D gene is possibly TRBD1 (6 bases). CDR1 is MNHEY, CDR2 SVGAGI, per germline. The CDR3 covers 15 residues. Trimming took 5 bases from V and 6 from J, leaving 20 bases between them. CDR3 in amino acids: CASSHLLDSPLEQYF. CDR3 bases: TGTGCCAGCAGTCACCTATTGGACAGCCCCCTCGAGCAGTACTTC.

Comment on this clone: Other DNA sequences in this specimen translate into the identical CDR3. The DNA for the CDR3 is TGCGCCAGCAGCTTGGCAGGGGATTACAATGAGCAGTTCTTC. It encodes CASSLAGDYNEQFF. V usage is TRBV5-1 and J usage is TRBJ2-1; weak D call: TRBD1 (6 bases). CDR1 and CDR2 (germline): SGHRS, YFSETQ. The length of the CDR3 is 14 residues. Deletions cut 0 bases from V and 4 bases from J, with 8 bases between.

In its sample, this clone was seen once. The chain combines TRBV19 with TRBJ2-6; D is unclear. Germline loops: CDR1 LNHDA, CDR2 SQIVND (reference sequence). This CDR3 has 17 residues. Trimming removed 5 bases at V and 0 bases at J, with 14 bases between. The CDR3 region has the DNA TGTGCCAGTAGTCCCAGACATCTACGCTCTGGGGCCAACGTCCTGACTTTC. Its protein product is CASSPRHLRSGANVLTF.

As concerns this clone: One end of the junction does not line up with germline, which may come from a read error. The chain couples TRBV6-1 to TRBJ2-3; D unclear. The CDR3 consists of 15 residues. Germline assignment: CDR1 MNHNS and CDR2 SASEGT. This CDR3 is CASCERRPSTDTQYF. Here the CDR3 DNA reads TGTGCCAGCTGTGAGAGGCGCCCAAGCACAGATACGCAGTATTTT.

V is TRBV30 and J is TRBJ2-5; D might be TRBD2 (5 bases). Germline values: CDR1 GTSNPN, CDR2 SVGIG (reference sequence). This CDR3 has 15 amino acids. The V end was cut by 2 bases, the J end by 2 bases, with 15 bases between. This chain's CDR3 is CAWSPATRWQETQYF. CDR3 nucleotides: TGTGCCTGGAGTCCCGCAACTAGGTGGCAAGAGACCCAGTACTTC.